Presented here are 29 T cell receptor beta chains from one specimen sequenced in a study of vaccination and CD4 T cells after COVID-19. Indicated time point: late sampling 161 to 241 days after vaccination in a few convalescent patients. In TCRdb, the PCR reads were re-called with MiXCR into one record per CDR3 protein. The sample yields some 40,000 distinct CDR3 sequences, more than 35% seen once. The sequences come from CD4+ T cells from blood, collected about 7 months after SARS-CoV-2 vaccination. The receptors shown here come from a human donor who had recovered from COVID-19.

This clonotype has a handful of counts. The chain recombines TRBV19 with TRBJ2-1; D is perhaps TRBD1 or TRBD2 (5 bases each). CDR3 length: 14 residues. Germline V gene data show CDR1 as LNHDA and CDR2 as SQIVND (reference sequence). V gave up 5 bases and J gave up 10 bases, with 18 bases separating them. The CDR3 reads CASSRGPTNSEQFF. CDR3 DNA: TGTGCCAGTAGTCGGGGACCTACTAATTCGGAGCAGTTCTTC.

The chain is built from TRBV6-1 and TRBJ2-5; D uncertain. The CDR3 covers 13 residues. The V end was cut by 7 bases, the J end by 5 bases, with 14 bases between. Germline V gene data show CDR1 as MNHNS and CDR2 as SASEGT. CDR3 DNA: TGTGCCAGCACGAAGTCGCTCCGGGAGACCCAGTACTTC. Its protein product is CASTKSLRETQYF.

About this clonotype itself: An end of the junction differs from the germline gene, which may be a read error. V usage is TRBV28 and J usage is TRBJ2-1; D possibly corresponds to TRBD2 (6 bases). The CDR3 loop spans 18 amino acids. In germline, CDR1 is MDHEN, CDR2 SYDVKM. CDR3 sequence: CASRADAGTPIAYNEQFF. CDR3 bases: TGTGCTAGCAGAGCGGATGCGGGGACCCCCATCGCCTACAATGAGCAGTTCTTC.

The chain employs TRBV5-1 and TRBJ1-6; no reliable D call. Trimming stripped 0 bases from V and 8 bases from J, with 12 bases between. Germline CDR1 is SGHRS and CDR2 is YFSETQ. CDR3 length: 15 residues. The CDR3 sequence: CASSLAGVMYSPLHF. CDR3 coding DNA: TGCGCCAGCAGCTTGGCCGGGGTGATGTATTCACCCCTCCACTTT.

This clonotype has more than one count but fewer than ten. The chain joins TRBV6-1 to TRBJ2-7; TRBD1 or TRBD2 may be the D gene (5 bases each). Trimming took 1 base from V and 6 from J, leaving 10 bases between them. CDR1 is MNHNS and CDR2 is SASEGT in the germline V gene. The CDR3 is 13 residues long. CDR3 protein: CASSEVGDGEQYF. The CDR3 bases are TGTGCCAGCAGTGAAGTGGGGGACGGCGAGCAGTACTTC.

V and J are TRBV7-9 and TRBJ1-2; 7 bases are shared with TRBD1. The germline V gene encodes CDR1 SEHNR and CDR2 FQNEAQ (reference sequence). CDR3 length equals 12 residues. V gave up 4 bases and J gave up 6 bases; unmatched junction bases: 2. The CDR3 DNA is TGTGCCAGCAGCTACGGACAGGATGGCTACACCTTC. The encoded protein is CASSYGQDGYTF.

Remarks on this clonotype: A single base separates this from a much larger clone, so it may be a read error. This rearrangement joins TRBV20-1 to TRBJ2-7; 10 positions match TRBD1. The CDR3 is 15 residues long. J was trimmed by 6 bases and V by 7 bases; bases with no gene match: 15. Germline loops: CDR1 DFQATT, CDR2 SNEGSKA (reference sequence). CDR3 nucleotides: TGCAGTGTCCCCGGGGGGACAGGGGATACCAGCGAGCAGTACTTC. Translated: CSVPGGTGDTSEQYF.

A few counts support this clonotype. V is TRBV20-1 and J is TRBJ2-3; D may be TRBD1 or TRBD2 (5 bases each). The CDR3 is made up of 16 amino acids. The V gene's germline CDR1 is DFQATT and CDR2 SNEGSKA (reference sequence). V lost 3 bases and J lost 0, with 16 bases in between. CDR3 DNA sequence: TGCAGTGCTAGGATACCGGGACGGGTTAGCACAGATACGCAGTATTTT. It encodes CSARIPGRVSTDTQYF.

This clonotype was picked up a small number of times. In DNA, the CDR3 is TGTGCCAGCAGTGGGTCGGGTCCAGATACGCAGTATTTT. This encodes CASSGSGPDTQYF. V and J are TRBV6-2 or TRBV6-3 and TRBJ2-3; the D is unclear. V shed 5 bases and J shed 4 bases, with 10 bases lying between them. The germline CDR1 and CDR2 sequences are MNHEY and SVGEGT. CDR3 size: 13 residues.

The rearrangement uses TRBV4-2 and TRBJ2-2, with D tentatively TRBD2 (5 bases). Per the germline V gene, CDR1 is LGHNA and CDR2 is YNFKEQ. Trimming took 0 bases from V and 3 from J, leaving 14 bases between them. This CDR3 region has 17 residues. CDR3 sequence (DNA): TGTGCCAGCAGCCAAGATCTGCGGGCTCAAGACACCGGGGAGCTGTTTTTT. Amino acids: CASSQDLRAQDTGELFF.

The V gene is TRBV20-1, the J gene TRBJ1-5; D may be TRBD1 (6 bases). Deletions cut 3 bases from V and 3 bases from J, with 12 bases between. Germline values: CDR1 DFQATT, CDR2 SNEGSKA (reference sequence). The CDR3 extends over 14 amino acids. CDR3 protein: CSASRGPLNQPQHF. The CDR3 DNA reads TGCAGTGCTAGTCGGGGGCCCCTCAATCAGCCCCAGCATTTT.

V gene TRBV5-4 combines with J gene TRBJ1-2; TRBD1 matches 7 bases. This CDR3 has 14 residues. Germline CDR1 reads SGHNT; CDR2 reads YYREEE (reference sequence). After removal of 2 bases from V and 4 bases from J, the junction contained 5 bases not matched to a gene. Here the CDR3 DNA reads TGTGCCAGCAGCTTACAACAGGGGATCTATGGCTACACCTTC. It encodes CASSLQQGIYGYTF.

The chain employs TRBV7-3 and TRBJ1-2, with a weak D call TRBD1 (5 bases). The CDR3 is 13 amino acids. Trimming left V 5 bases short and J 8 bases short, with 15 bases between. The germline CDR1 and CDR2 sequences are SGHTA and FQGTGA. The CDR3 sequence: CASSPRGREGYTF. CDR3 DNA: TGTGCCAGCAGCCCAAGGGGTCGGGAAGGCTACACCTTC.

V gene TRBV27 combines with J gene TRBJ2-7; 7 bases map to TRBD1. V lost 6 bases and J lost 1; bases outside the gene matches: 6. This CDR3 has 14 amino acids. Germline V gene data show CDR1 as MNHEY and CDR2 as SMNVEV (reference sequence). CDR3 amino acids: CASSLQGPSYEQYF. DNA for the CDR3: TGTGCCAGCAGCCTACAGGGGCCTTCCTACGAGCAGTACTTC.

The CDR3 region is CASSSDSLLQYF. The CDR3 coding sequence is TGTGCCAGCAGCTCCGACAGTTTGCTGCAGTACTTC. This rearrangement joins TRBV7-6 to TRBJ2-7, with D perhaps matching TRBD1 (5 bases). Trimming pared 4 bases from V and 9 bases from J, leaving 13 bases between. The CDR3 is 12 residues long. Germline V gene sequence: CDR1 SGHVS, CDR2 FNYEAQ.

This chain joins TRBV6-1 and TRBJ2-7; no reliable D call. Germline V gene data show CDR1 as MNHNS and CDR2 as SASEGT. The CDR3 loop spans 13 amino acids. V lost 5 bases, J lost 2 bases, and 10 bases lay in between. CDR3 residues: CASSRTPTYEQYF. For the CDR3, the DNA is TGTGCCAGCAGTCGGACCCCAACCTACGAGCAGTACTTC.

Relative to its sample, this clonotype is medium-sized. V is TRBV20-1 and J is TRBJ2-1; 10 nucleotides align to TRBD2. V dropped 3 bases and J dropped 9; count of bases not matched to a gene: 5. The germline gives CDR1 DFQATT, CDR2 SNEGSKA (reference sequence). This CDR3 spans 13 amino acids. CDR3 region: CSASSLAGVEQFF. The CDR3 DNA sequence: TGCAGTGCTAGCTCGCTAGCGGGAGTTGAGCAGTTCTTC.

The rearrangement uses TRBV6-2 or TRBV6-3 and TRBJ2-2; the D gene could be TRBD1 or TRBD2 (5 bases each). This CDR3 spans 15 amino acids. V was cut by 6 bases and J by 4 bases, with 15 bases left in between. Germline V lookup: CDR1 MNHEY, CDR2 SVGEGT. The CDR3 loop reads CASRMRWDGTGELFF. For the CDR3, the DNA is TGTGCCAGCAGGATGAGGTGGGACGGCACCGGGGAGCTGTTTTTT.

The chain employs TRBV6-2 or TRBV6-3 and TRBJ1-2, with D possibly TRBD1 on 5 matching bases. Germline CDR1 MNHEY, CDR2 SVGEGT. V shed 6 bases and J shed 0 bases, with 17 bases lying between them. The CDR3 is 16 residues long. Here the CDR3 DNA reads TGTGCCAGCAGAAGTGGGACGCAGTTAGCTAACTATGGCTACACCTTC. This translates into CASRSGTQLANYGYTF.

CDR3 nucleotides: TGTGCCAGCAGCTTACTTAGCGGTCCCGCCTACGAGCAGTACTTC. It translates to CASSLLSGPAYEQYF. The J gene is TRBJ2-7, the V gene TRBV7-8; TRBD2 is a possible D gene (6 bases). CDR3 length equals 15 residues. Germline V CDR1 and CDR2: SGHVS, FQNEAQ. V lost 2 bases and J lost 2, with 13 bases in between.

The table lists this clonotype with a few counts. The V call is TRBV2, the J call TRBJ2-7; D is unresolved. V was clipped by 3 bases and J by 4 bases, with 10 bases between them. The CDR3 sequence is 13 residues long. Germline CDR1 reads SNHLY; CDR2 reads FYNNEI. DNA of the CDR3: TGTGCCAGCAGTGATCTACCTGGATACGAGCAGTACTTC. It codes for CASSDLPGYEQYF.

V is TRBV7-9 and J is TRBJ2-2; the match to TRBD2 covers 10 bases. The germline CDR1 and CDR2 sequences are SEHNR and FQNEAQ (reference sequence). There are 18 residues in the CDR3. V shed 5 bases and J 0 bases; nucleotides not matched to a gene: 9. CDR3 in amino acids: CASSPKGLAGANTGELFF. The CDR3 DNA reads TGTGCCAGCAGCCCCAAAGGGCTAGCGGGAGCGAACACCGGGGAGCTGTTTTTT.

A single count supports this clonotype. CDR3: CASSPTSGDTQYF. The DNA for the CDR3 is TGTGCCAGCAGCCCAACGTCGGGCGATACGCAGTATTTT. The chain links TRBV7-9 to TRBJ2-3; D gene ambiguous. The CDR3 consists of 13 residues. V was pared by 5 bases and J by 6 bases, with 12 bases between. Germline lookup yields CDR1 SEHNR and CDR2 FQNEAQ (reference sequence).

J is TRBJ2-3 and V is TRBV29-1; TRBD2 matches 7 bases. Trimming took 6 bases from V and 1 from J; bases not matched to a gene: 10. This CDR3 spans 15 amino acids. Germline CDR1 and CDR2: SQVTM and ANQGSEA. The CDR3 DNA is TGCAGCGTGGAGGATCGGGGGGACGGCACAGATACGCAGTATTTT. Translated, it gives CSVEDRGDGTDTQYF.

The genes are TRBV6-1 and TRBJ1-3; D not resolved. Trimming cost V 6 bases and J 2 bases, with 8 bases left between them. Germline CDR1 MNHNS, CDR2 SASEGT. The CDR3 sequence is 13 residues long. The CDR3 sequence: CASRARTGNTIYF. DNA of the CDR3: TGTGCCAGCAGGGCCCGCACTGGAAACACCATATATTTT.

This chain joins TRBV19 and TRBJ1-5; TRBD1 might be the D (5 bases). The germline V gene encodes CDR1 LNHDA and CDR2 SQIVND (reference sequence). Trimming left V 4 bases short and J 5 bases short, with 12 bases between. The CDR3 extends over 14 amino acids. This CDR3 is CASSRSWGDQPQHF. The CDR3 bases are TGTGCCAGTAGTAGGAGTTGGGGCGATCAGCCCCAGCATTTT.

The chain recombines TRBV30 with TRBJ1-6; unclear D gene. The CDR3 is 13 residues long. CDR1 is GTSNPN, CDR2 SVGIG, per germline (reference sequence). V was shortened by 3 bases and J by 7 bases, with 10 bases between the two germline ends. The CDR3 loop is CAWRLGSNSPLHF. For the CDR3, the DNA is TGTGCCTGGAGGTTGGGCAGCAATTCACCCCTCCACTTT.

The chain combines TRBV28 with TRBJ2-5, with TRBD1 identical over 10 bases. Losses at the gene ends were 6 bases for V and 5 bases for J; bases not matched to a gene: 6. The CDR3 runs 14 residues. Germline V gene data show CDR1 as MDHEN and CDR2 as SYDVKM. This CDR3 reads CASSRQGARETQYF. In DNA form, the CDR3 reads TGTGCCAGCAGCCGACAGGGGGCCCGGGAGACCCAGTACTTC. Variable domain in full (rest from reference TRBV28 and TRBJ2-5): DVKVTQSSRYLVKRTGEKVFLECVQDMDHENMFWYRQDPGLGLRLIYFSYDVKMKEKGDIPEGYSVSREKKERFSLILESASTNQTSMYLCASSRQGARETQYFGPGTRLLVL.

CDR3 region: CASGDNSPSTQYF. The CDR3 bases are TGTGCCAGCGGGGACAACTCCCCCAGTACGCAGTATTTT. The J gene is TRBJ2-3, the V gene TRBV27, with a weak D call TRBD1 (6 bases). Trimming stripped 8 bases from V and 8 bases from J, with 17 bases between. This CDR3 region has 13 residues. Per germline, CDR1 MNHEY and CDR2 SMNVEV (reference sequence).